The sequence of this TCR beta chain was determined in a study of blood T cell repertoires in COVID-19. The CDR3 has 16 amino acids. The V gene's germline CDR1 is KGHDR and CDR2 SFDVKD. Trimming removed 2 bases from V and 4 bases from J; junction bases left unmatched: 5. As originally analysed: Amplification from reference gene primers served as the basis for estimated nucleated cell counts. TCRdb's copy holds only in-frame clones and misses some; the assay was immunoSEQ multiplex PCR. V and J calls and clone size are those listed in that table; D and trimming were worked out from the DNA. The table lists about 150,000 clones, roughly 89% of them singletons, with under 3% in the top ten.

The receptor's source is a man aged 60 to 69 with active or convalescent COVID-19. The sequenced sample was peripheral blood. This chain joins TRBV24-1 and TRBJ2-3; 10 positions match TRBD2. The DNA for the CDR3 is TGTGCCACCAGTGATTCTTCAGCGGGGGGGGCAGATACGCAGTATTTT. Its protein product is CATSDSSAGGADTQYF.